This T cell receptor beta chain comes out of a study of cytomegalovirus exposure and HLA in healthy donors. About the research overall: Inside one of the first data releases sat around 85 million unique TCRs taken from HLA-typed donors. Regarding the study as a whole: Presence/absence analysis assumed near-uniform sequencing depth across donors.

With regard to this clone: Its target is not known.

PCR primers comprised 60 Vbeta and 13 Jbeta primers. Sequencing was performed with immunoSEQ multiplex PCR; in TCRdb, only in-frame clones are kept and a portion is missing. The table lists around 91,000 clones, roughly 84% of them singletons. Sequencing was performed on PBMCs. This TCR was sampled from a man younger than 30 in good health and CMV-seronegative.

The CDR3, as DNA: TGCGCCAGCAGCCATGAGCGAGGTGTTGGGAATGAGCAGTTCTTC. As protein: CASSHERGVGNEQFF. The gene calls are TRBV4-3 and TRBJ2-1; D is ambiguous. The ends were cut back, 3 bases at V and 7 bases at J, with 16 bases in the middle. Germline V gene lookup returns CDR1 LGHNA and CDR2 YSLEER. The CDR3 covers 15 residues.